These 5 T cell receptor beta chains were sequenced from one sample in a study of chronic HIV infection and antiretroviral therapy (dated by TCRdb to the mid-2010s). The library came from 5' RACE. Sequencing used an Illumina MiSeq. The public reads were quality trimmed at Q25 with fastp and then assembled into clones with MiXCR by TCRdb, keeping productive beta chains. Merged by CDR3 protein, the rows form single entries marked with the most common genes and DNA. This sample gives some 43,000 distinct CDR3 sequences in total; 19% of them show up just once. The leading ten clones occupy under 3.5% of the sample. The specimen was peripheral blood. These receptors all stem from an adult who had HIV and had not received antiretroviral therapy, or was an uninfected healthy control (not recorded which).

The CDR3 nucleotides read TGTGCCAGTAGCACCATCTCCTACGAGCAGTACTTC. This gives the protein CASSTISYEQYF. The rearrangement uses TRBV28 and TRBJ2-7; D ambiguous. V was pared by 9 bases and J by 0 bases, with 9 bases between. The CDR3 consists of 12 residues. Germline V gene data show CDR1 as MDHEN and CDR2 as SYDVKM.

This chain joins TRBV9 and TRBJ1-4; 7 bases fit TRBD1. The CDR3 consists of 12 residues. V trimming: 3 bases; J trimming: 7 bases; junction bases outside the gene matches: 0. CDR1 and CDR2 from the germline V gene are SGDLS and YYNGEE. Here the CDR3 reads CASSGDSEKLFF. DNA of the CDR3: TGTGCCAGCAGCGGGGACAGTGAAAAACTGTTTTTT.

In this sample, this clonotype turned up many times. One end of the junction does not line up with germline, which may come from a read error. This chain connects TRBV7-7 to TRBJ1-4; 7 bases line up with TRBD1. This CDR3 has 15 amino acids. The germline gives CDR1 SSHAT, CDR2 FNYEAQ (reference sequence). CDR3 DNA: TGTGCTAGCAGCTCCGGGACAGCCGGCGGTGAAAAACTGTTTTTT. Residues: CASSSGTAGGEKLFF.

The table lists this clonotype with a few counts. The chain employs TRBV28 and TRBJ2-2, with D perhaps TRBD2 (7 bases). V was trimmed by 3 bases and J by 6 bases, leaving 17 bases between them. In germline, CDR1 is MDHEN, CDR2 SYDVKM. The length of the CDR3 is 16 residues. CDR3 bases: TGTGCCAGCAGTTTGACGGGGGGCTCGGGCGCCGGGGAGCTGTTTTTT. This gives the protein CASSLTGGSGAGELFF.

The J gene is TRBJ1-2, the V gene TRBV28; no clear D. Germline V lookup: CDR1 MDHEN, CDR2 SYDVKM. V was pared by 2 bases and J by 3 bases, with 10 bases between. The CDR3 consists of 14 residues. The CDR3 bases are TGTGCCAGCAGTTTAAAAGGCAGATACTATGGCTACACCTTC. This sequence encodes CASSLKGRYYGYTF.